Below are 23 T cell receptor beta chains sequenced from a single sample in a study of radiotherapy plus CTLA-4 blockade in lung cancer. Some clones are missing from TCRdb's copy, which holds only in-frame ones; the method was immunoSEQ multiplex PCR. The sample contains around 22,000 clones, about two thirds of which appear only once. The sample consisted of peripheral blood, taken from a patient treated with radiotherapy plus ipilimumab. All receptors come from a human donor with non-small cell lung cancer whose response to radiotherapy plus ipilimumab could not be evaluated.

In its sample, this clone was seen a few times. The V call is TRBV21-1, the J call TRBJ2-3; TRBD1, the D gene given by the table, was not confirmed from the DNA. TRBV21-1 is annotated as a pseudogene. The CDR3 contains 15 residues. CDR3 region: CASSYRDSPTDTQYF. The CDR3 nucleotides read TGTGCCAGCAGTTACCGGGACAGCCCTACAGATACGCAGTATTTT.

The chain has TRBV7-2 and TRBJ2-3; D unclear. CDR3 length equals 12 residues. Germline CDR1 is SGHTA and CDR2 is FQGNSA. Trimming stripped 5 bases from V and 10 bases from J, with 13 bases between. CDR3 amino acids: CASSPNVVAQYF. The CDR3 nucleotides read TGTGCCAGCAGCCCCAATGTGGTAGCGCAGTATTTT.

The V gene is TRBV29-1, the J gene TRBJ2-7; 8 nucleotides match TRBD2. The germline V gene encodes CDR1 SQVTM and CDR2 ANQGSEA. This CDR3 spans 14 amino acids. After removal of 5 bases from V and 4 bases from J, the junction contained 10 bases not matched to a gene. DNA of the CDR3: TGCAGCGTTATCCCGGGGGGGCGCCGATACGAGCAGTACTTC. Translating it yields CSVIPGGRRYEQYF.

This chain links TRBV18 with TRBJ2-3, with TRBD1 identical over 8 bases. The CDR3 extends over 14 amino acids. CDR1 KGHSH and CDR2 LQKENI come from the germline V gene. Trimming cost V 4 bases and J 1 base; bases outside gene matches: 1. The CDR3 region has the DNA TGTGCCAGCTCACAGGACAGGGGCACAGATACGCAGTATTTT. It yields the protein CASSQDRGTDTQYF.

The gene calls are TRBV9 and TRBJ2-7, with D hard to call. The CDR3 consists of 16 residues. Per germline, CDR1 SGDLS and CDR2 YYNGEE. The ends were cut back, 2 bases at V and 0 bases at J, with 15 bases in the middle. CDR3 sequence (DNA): TGTGCCAGCAGCGTGGGCCCCTCCCATATCTCCTACGAGCAGTACTTC. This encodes CASSVGPSHISYEQYF.

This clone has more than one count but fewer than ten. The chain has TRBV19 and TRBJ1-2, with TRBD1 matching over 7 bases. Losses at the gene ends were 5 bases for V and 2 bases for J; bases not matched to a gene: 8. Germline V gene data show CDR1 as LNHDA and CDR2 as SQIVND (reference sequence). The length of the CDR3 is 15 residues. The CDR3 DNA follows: TGTGCCAGTAGTCACACAGGGGACGGGAACTATGGCTACACCTTC. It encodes CASSHTGDGNYGYTF.

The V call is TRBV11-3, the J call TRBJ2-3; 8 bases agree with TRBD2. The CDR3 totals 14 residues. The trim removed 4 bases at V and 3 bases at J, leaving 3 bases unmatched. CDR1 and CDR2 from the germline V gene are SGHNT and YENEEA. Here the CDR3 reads CASSSSGGTDTQYF. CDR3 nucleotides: TGTGCCAGCAGCTCTTCGGGAGGGACAGATACGCAGTATTTT.

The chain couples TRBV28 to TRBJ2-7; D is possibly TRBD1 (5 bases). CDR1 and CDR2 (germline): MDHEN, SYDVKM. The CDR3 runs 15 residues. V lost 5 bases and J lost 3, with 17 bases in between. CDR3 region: CASSAGNYRLYEQYF. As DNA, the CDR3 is TGTGCCAGCAGTGCAGGGAATTATCGGCTCTACGAGCAGTACTTC.

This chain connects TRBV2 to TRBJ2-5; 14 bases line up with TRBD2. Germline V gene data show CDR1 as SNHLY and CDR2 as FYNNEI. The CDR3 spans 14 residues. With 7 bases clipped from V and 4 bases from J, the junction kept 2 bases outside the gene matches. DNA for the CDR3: TGTGCCAGCATGGGACTAGCGGGAGTAGAGACCCAGTACTTC. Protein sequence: CASMGLAGVETQYF.

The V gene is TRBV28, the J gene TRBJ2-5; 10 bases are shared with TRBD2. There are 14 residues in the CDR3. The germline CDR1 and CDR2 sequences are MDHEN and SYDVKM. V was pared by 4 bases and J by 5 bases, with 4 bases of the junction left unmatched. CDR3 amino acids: CASSSSAGGETQYF. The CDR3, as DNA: TGTGCCAGCAGTTCGTCAGCGGGAGGGGAGACCCAGTACTTC.

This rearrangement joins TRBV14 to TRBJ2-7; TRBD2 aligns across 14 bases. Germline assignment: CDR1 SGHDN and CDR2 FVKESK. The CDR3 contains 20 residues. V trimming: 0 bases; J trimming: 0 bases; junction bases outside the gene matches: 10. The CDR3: CASSQDRQGLAGALSYEQYF. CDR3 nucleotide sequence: TGTGCCAGCAGCCAAGACCGGCAGGGACTAGCGGGAGCCCTCTCCTACGAGCAGTACTTC.

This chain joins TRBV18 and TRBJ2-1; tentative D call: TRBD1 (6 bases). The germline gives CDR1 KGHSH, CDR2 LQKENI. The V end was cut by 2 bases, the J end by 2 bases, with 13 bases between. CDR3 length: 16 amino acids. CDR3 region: CASSPTGQTTYNEQFF. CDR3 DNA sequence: TGTGCCAGCTCACCAACCGGACAGACTACCTACAATGAGCAGTTCTTC.

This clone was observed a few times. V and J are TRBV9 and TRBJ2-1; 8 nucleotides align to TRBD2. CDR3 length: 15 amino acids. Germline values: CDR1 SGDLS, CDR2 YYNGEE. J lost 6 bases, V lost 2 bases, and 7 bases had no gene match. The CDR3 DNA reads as TGTGCCAGCAGCGTGCAAGCGGGAGCCCGCAATGAGCAGTTCTTC. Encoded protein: CASSVQAGARNEQFF.

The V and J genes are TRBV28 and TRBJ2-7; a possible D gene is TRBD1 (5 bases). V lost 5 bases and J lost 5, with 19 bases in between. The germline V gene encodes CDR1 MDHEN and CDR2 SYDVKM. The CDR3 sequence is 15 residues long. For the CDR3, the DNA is TGTGCCAGCAGTCAAGGCCCTGGTGGGGCCCACGAGCAGTACTTC. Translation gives CASSQGPGGAHEQYF.

The CDR3 DNA sequence: TGTGCCAGCCGAAGGCTAGCGGCCTACAATGAGCAGTTCTTC. This encodes CASRRLAAYNEQFF. The chain recombines TRBV6-1 with TRBJ2-1; the match to TRBD2 covers 7 bases. CDR3 length equals 14 residues. Unmatched junction bases numbered 6, after V lost 8 bases and J lost 2 bases. CDR1 and CDR2 from the germline V gene are MNHNS and SASEGT.

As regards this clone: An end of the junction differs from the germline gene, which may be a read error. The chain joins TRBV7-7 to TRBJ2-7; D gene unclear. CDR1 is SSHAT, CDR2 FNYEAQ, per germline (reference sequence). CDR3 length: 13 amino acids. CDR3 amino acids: CASSLRLGYEQYF. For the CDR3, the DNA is TGTGCTAGCAGCTTACGTCTCGGTTACGAGCAGTACTTC.

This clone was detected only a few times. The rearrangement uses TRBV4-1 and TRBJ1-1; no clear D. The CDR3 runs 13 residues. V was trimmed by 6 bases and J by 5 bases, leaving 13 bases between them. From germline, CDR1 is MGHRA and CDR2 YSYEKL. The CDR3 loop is CASRELGGTEAFF. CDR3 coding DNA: TGCGCCAGCAGAGAACTAGGAGGGACTGAAGCTTTCTTT.

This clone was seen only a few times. CDR3 in DNA: TGTGCCAGCAGCTTAACGGCTAGCGGGAGGACCGAGCAGTACTTC. Its protein is CASSLTASGRTEQYF. V is TRBV7-3 and J is TRBJ2-7; 11 bases map to TRBD2. With V trimmed by 0 bases and J by 6 bases, 4 bases remained unmatched. Per the germline V gene, CDR1 is SGHTA and CDR2 is FQGTGA. The CDR3 totals 15 residues.

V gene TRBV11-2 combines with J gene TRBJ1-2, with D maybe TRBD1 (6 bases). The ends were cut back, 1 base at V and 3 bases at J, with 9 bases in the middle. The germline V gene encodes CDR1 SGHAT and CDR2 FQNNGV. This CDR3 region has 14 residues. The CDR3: CASSLAGADYGYTF. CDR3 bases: TGTGCCAGCAGCTTAGCAGGGGCAGACTATGGCTACACCTTC.

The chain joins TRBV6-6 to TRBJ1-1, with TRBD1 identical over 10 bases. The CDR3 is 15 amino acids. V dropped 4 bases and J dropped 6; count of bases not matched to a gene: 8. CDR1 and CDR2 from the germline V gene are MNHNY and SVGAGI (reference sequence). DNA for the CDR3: TGTGCCAGCAGTTTTTCGACAGGGGGCGTTCCTGAAGCTTTCTTT. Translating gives CASSFSTGGVPEAFF.

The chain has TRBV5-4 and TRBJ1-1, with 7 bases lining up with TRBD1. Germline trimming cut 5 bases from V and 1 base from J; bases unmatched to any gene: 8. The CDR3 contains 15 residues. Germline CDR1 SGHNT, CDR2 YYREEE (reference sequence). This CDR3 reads CASRRPGTENTEAFF. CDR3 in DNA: TGTGCCAGCAGGCGCCCGGGGACAGAGAACACTGAAGCTTTCTTT.

CDR3 region: CASSDPFTGVKQPQHF. The CDR3 nucleotides read TGCGCCAGCAGCGACCCATTTACAGGGGTGAAACAGCCCCAGCATTTT. The chain has TRBV4-1 and TRBJ1-5, with 7 bases fitting TRBD1. The CDR3 runs to 16 residues. V trimming: 5 bases; J trimming: 7 bases; junction bases outside the gene matches: 14. Looked up from germline, CDR1 is MGHRA and CDR2 is YSYEKL.

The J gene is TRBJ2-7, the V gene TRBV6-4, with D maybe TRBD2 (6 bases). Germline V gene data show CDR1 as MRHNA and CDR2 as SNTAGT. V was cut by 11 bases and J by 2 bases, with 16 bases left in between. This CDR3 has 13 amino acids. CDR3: CAPHGEAPYEQYF. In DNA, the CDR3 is TGTGCCCCACACGGGGAGGCGCCCTACGAGCAGTACTTC.